Listed here are 10 T cell receptor beta chains from one sample, sequenced in a study of blood T cell repertoires in COVID-19. Sequencing was performed with immunoSEQ multiplex PCR; in TCRdb, only in-frame clones are kept and a portion is missing. The sample consists of some 270,000 clones, around 85% of them appearing once. Sequencing used peripheral blood. These TCRs come from a woman in her 70s with acute or convalescent COVID-19.

The rearrangement joins TRBV19 to TRBJ2-3; TRBD2 agrees at 8 bases. CDR1 LNHDA and CDR2 SQIVND come from the germline V gene (reference sequence). The trim removed 7 bases at V and 5 bases at J, leaving 14 bases unmatched. The CDR3 consists of 16 residues. This CDR3 reads CASKRRGGGPLDTQYF. The CDR3, as DNA: TGTGCCAGTAAGAGAAGGGGCGGGGGGCCTTTAGATACGCAGTATTTT. The full variable domain, with the rest looked up from reference TRBV19 and TRBJ2-3, is DGGITQSPKYLFRKEGQNVTLSCEQNLNHDAMYWYRQDPGQGLRLIYYSQIVNDFQKGDIAEGYSVSREKKESFPLTVTSAQKNPTAFYLCASKRRGGGPLDTQYFGPGTRLTVL.

This chain links TRBV11-2 with TRBJ1-2; D is perhaps TRBD1 (6 bases). Trimming cost V 2 bases and J 5 bases, with 12 bases left between them. Germline assignment: CDR1 SGHAT and CDR2 FQNNGV. The CDR3 has 14 amino acids. The DNA for the CDR3 is TGTGCCAGCAGCTTAAGTACAGGGAGTTATGGCTACACCTTC. This encodes CASSLSTGSYGYTF.

The chain carries TRBV2 and TRBJ2-1; D might be TRBD1 (6 bases). There are 14 residues in the CDR3. Looked up from germline, CDR1 is SNHLY and CDR2 is FYNNEI. V lost 6 bases, J lost 3 bases, and 12 bases lay in between. CDR3 protein: CASRGAGFYNEQFF. The CDR3 DNA reads as TGTGCCAGCAGGGGGGCAGGGTTCTACAATGAGCAGTTCTTC.

In its sample, this clone was seen a few times. DNA of the CDR3: TGTGCCATCAGCCCCAGTATCGGCTACACCTTC. Its protein is CAISPSIGYTF. This rearrangement joins TRBV10-3 to TRBJ1-2; D is unresolved. V dropped 6 bases and J dropped 8 bases, with 10 bases sitting between them. This CDR3 has 11 residues. Germline V CDR1 and CDR2: ENHRY, SYGVKD.

This chain joins TRBV7-2 and TRBJ2-3; 7 bases match TRBD2. Germline-derived CDR1 and CDR2 are SGHTA and FQGNSA. This CDR3 has 15 amino acids. V was clipped by 4 bases and J by 0 bases; unmatched bases: 4. CDR3 in DNA: TGTGCCAGCAGCTCGACTAGCCTTAGCACAGATACGCAGTATTTT. This sequence encodes CASSSTSLSTDTQYF. Combining the CDR3 with reference TRBV7-2 and TRBJ2-3 gives the whole variable domain GAGVSQSPSNKVTEKGKDVELRCDPISGHTALYWYRQSLGQGLEFLIYFQGNSAPDKSGLPSDRFSAERTGGSVSTLTIQRTQQEDSAVYLCASSSTSLSTDTQYFGPGTRLTVL.

The J gene is TRBJ1-2, the V gene TRBV6-5; no reliable D call. The V end lost 6 bases, the J end lost 3 bases, and 11 bases lay between the germline ends. The germline V gene encodes CDR1 MNHEY and CDR2 SVGAGI. The CDR3 contains 13 residues. CDR3 DNA: TGTGCCAGCAGCCCCACAGAGTACTATGGCTACACCTTC. Residues: CASSPTEYYGYTF.

The chain couples TRBV28 to TRBJ1-2; the match to TRBD1 covers 11 bases. In germline, CDR1 is MDHEN, CDR2 SYDVKM. Germline trimming cut 6 bases from V and 7 bases from J; bases unmatched to any gene: 10. The CDR3 loop spans 15 amino acids. This chain's CDR3 is CASRPLDRGRIGYTF. The CDR3 DNA reads as TGTGCCAGCAGACCTCTGGACAGGGGGCGAATTGGCTACACCTTC.

In DNA, the CDR3 is TGTGCCAGCAGATACACCAGGGGTGGAGAGACCCAGTACTTC. It yields the protein CASRYTRGGETQYF. The chain recombines TRBV3-1 (or the pseudogene TRBV3-2) with TRBJ2-5; tentatively, D is TRBD1 (6 bases). The CDR3 spans 14 residues. Germline lookup yields CDR1 LGHDT and CDR2 YNNKEL (reference sequence). The V end was cut by 6 bases, the J end by 4 bases, with 15 bases between.

The chain recombines TRBV11-2 with TRBJ2-2; D might be TRBD2 (6 bases). The CDR3 extends over 16 amino acids. CDR1 is SGHAT and CDR2 is FQNNGV in the germline V gene. Trimming pared 2 bases from V and 4 bases from J, leaving 14 bases between. CDR3 DNA: TGTGCCAGCAGCTTACGTGGAGGGCGCAGCACCGGGGAGCTGTTTTTT. This encodes CASSLRGGRSTGELFF.

CDR3 protein: CASSERDQRNEKLFF. The DNA of the CDR3 is TGTGCCAGCAGTGAACGGGATCAGAGAAATGAAAAACTGTTTTTT. This chain connects TRBV6-1 to TRBJ1-4; the D is unclear. CDR1 and CDR2 (germline): MNHNS, SASEGT. The CDR3 is 15 residues long. The V end was cut by 2 bases, the J end by 5 bases, with 12 bases between.